These 5 T cell receptor beta chains originate from one sample sequenced in a study of blood T cell repertoires in COVID-19. Assay: immunoSEQ multiplex PCR; the TCRdb copy retains only in-frame clones and omits some. The data hold 100,000 to 150,000 clones, with 65% to 85% observed a single time. The sequencing sample was made of PBMCs or T cells enriched from blood (not recorded which). The receptors stem from a woman aged 25 to 45 who had recovered from COVID-19.

V and J are TRBV24-1 and TRBJ2-7; D is perhaps TRBD2 (5 bases). The V and J ends lost 3 bases and 5 bases respectively, with 10 bases between them. This CDR3 comprises 13 residues. CDR1 is KGHDR and CDR2 is SFDVKD in the germline V gene. CDR3 loop: CATSDPGVHEQYF. CDR3 nucleotide sequence: TGTGCCACCAGTGATCCCGGGGTCCACGAGCAGTACTTC.

As to this clone: One end of the junction fails to match germline, which may point to a read error. J is TRBJ2-7 and V is TRBV6-5; 8 nucleotides align to TRBD2. The CDR3 covers 15 residues. CDR1 is MNHEY, CDR2 SVGAGI, per germline. The CDR3 region is CASSPRTSGSCEQYF. The CDR3 nucleotides read TGTGCCAGCAGTCCCCGTACTAGCGGCTCCTGCGAGCAGTACTTC.

The chain joins TRBV27 to TRBJ2-5, with 12 bases identical to TRBD2. The CDR3 runs 17 residues. The V gene's germline CDR1 is MNHEY and CDR2 SMNVEV (reference sequence). J was trimmed by 9 bases and V by 6 bases; bases with no gene match: 17. The CDR3 region is CASSPWGGLAGGMAQYF. The CDR3 bases are TGTGCCAGCAGCCCCTGGGGGGGGCTAGCGGGAGGGATGGCCCAGTACTTC.

Comments on this clone: This could be a read error, since a much larger clone is one nucleotide away. The rearrangement links TRBV6-4 to TRBJ2-3; 8 bases fit TRBD2. The CDR3 sequence is 15 residues long. Germline V gene sequence: CDR1 MRHNA, CDR2 SNTAGT. Trimming at V came to 4 bases and at J to 0 bases, leaving 3 bases not matched to a gene. The CDR3 DNA is TGTGCCAGCAGTGCCTCTAGCGGGAGCACAGATACGCAGTATTTT. This gives the protein CASSASSGSTDTQYF.

V usage is TRBV24-1 and J usage is TRBJ1-2, with D unresolved. The V end was cut by 5 bases, the J end by 2 bases, with 8 bases between. The germline V gene has CDR1 KGHDR and CDR2 SFDVKD. This CDR3 region has 13 residues. The CDR3 DNA follows: TGTGCCACCAGTGTCCGGAGAAACTATGGCTACACCTTC. It codes for CATSVRRNYGYTF.